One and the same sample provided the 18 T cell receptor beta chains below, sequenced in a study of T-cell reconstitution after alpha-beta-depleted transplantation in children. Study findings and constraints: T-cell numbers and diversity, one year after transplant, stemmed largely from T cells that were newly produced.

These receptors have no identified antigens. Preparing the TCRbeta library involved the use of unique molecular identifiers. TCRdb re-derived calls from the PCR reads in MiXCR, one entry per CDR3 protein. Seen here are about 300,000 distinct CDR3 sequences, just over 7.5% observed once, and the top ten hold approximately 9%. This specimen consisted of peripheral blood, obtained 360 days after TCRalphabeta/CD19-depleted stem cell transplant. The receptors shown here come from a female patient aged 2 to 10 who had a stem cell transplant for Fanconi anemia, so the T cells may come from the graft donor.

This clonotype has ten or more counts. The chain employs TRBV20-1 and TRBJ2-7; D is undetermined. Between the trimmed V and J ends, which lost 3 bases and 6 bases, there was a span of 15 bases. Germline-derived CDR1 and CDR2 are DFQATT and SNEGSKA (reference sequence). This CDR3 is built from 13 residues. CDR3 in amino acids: CSASHFRAIEQYF. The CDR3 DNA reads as TGCAGTGCTAGCCACTTCCGAGCGATCGAGCAGTACTTC.

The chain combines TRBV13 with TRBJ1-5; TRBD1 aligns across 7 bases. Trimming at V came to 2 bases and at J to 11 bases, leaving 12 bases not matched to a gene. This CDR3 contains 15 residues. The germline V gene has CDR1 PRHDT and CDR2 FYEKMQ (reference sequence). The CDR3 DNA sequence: TGTGCCAGCAGCTTAAAGGGGGCTAAGTTGGGGGCCCAGCATTTT. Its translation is CASSLKGAKLGAQHF.

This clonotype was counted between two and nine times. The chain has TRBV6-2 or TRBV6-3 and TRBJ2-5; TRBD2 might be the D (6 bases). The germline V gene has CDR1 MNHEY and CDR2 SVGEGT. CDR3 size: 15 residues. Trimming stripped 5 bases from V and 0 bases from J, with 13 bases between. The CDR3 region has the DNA TGTGCCAGCAGTCTTGACCGGGGGTACCAAGAGACCCAGTACTTC. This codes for CASSLDRGYQETQYF.

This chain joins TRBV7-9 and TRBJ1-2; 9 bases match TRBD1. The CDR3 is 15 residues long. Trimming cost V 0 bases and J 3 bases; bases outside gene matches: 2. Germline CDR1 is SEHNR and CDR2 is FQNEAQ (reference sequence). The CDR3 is CASSLAGQGDYGYTF. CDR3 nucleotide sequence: TGTGCCAGCAGCTTAGCGGGACAGGGAGACTATGGCTACACCTTC.

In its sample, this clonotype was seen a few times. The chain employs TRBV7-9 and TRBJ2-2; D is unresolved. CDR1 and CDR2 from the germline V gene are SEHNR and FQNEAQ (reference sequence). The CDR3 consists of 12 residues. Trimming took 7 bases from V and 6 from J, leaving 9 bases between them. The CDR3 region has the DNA TGTGCCAGCACTCTAGACTCCGGGGAGCTGTTTTTT. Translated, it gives CASTLDSGELFF. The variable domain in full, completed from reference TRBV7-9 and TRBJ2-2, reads DTGVSQNPRHKITKRGQNVTFRCDPISEHNRLYWYRQTLGQGPEFLTYFQNEAQLEKSRLLSDRFSAERPKGSFSTLEIQRTEQGDSAMYLCASTLDSGELFFGEGSRLTVL.

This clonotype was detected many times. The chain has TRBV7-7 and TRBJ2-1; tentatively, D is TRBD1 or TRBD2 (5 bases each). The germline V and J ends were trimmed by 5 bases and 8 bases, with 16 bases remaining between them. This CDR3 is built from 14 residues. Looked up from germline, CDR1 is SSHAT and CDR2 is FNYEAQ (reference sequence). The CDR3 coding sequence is TGTGCCAGCAGCGGGGACGCGCGCCGGCATGAGCAGTTCTTC. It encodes CASSGDARRHEQFF.

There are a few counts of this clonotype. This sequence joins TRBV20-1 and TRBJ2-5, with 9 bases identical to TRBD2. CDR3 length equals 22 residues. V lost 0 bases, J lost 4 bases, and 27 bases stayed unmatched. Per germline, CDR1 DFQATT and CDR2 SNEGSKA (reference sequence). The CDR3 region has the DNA TGCAGTGCTAGAGATGTATTAAAACTAGCGGGTTGGGTGAATGGGGGGGGAGAGACCCAGTACTTC. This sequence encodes CSARDVLKLAGWVNGGGETQYF.

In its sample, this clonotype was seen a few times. The CDR3 is CASSPGGPIFF. As DNA, the CDR3 is TGTGCCAGCAGCCCTGGGGGACCGATTTTTTTT. This sequence joins TRBV11-2 and TRBJ1-4, with D perhaps TRBD1 (5 bases). The germline CDR1 and CDR2 sequences are SGHAT and FQNNGV. Trimming pared 5 bases from V and 17 bases from J, leaving 15 bases between. The CDR3 is 11 amino acids.

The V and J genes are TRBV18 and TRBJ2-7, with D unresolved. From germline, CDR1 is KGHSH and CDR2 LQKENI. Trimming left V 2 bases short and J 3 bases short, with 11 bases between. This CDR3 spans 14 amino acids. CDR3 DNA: TGTGCCAGCTCACCAGGGGATGGACGCTACGAGCAGTACTTC. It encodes CASSPGDGRYEQYF.

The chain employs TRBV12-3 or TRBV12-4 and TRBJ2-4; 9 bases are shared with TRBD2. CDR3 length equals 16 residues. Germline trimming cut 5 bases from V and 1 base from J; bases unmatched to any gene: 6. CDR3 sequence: CASSPLAGVAKNIQYF. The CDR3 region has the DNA TGTGCCAGCAGTCCGTTAGCGGGGGTTGCCAAAAACATTCAGTACTTC.

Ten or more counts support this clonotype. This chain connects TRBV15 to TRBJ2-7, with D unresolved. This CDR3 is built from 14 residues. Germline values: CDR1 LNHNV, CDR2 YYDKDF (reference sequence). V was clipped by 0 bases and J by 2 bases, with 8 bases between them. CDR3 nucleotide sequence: TGTGCCACCAGCAGAGATGGCGTCGCCTACGAGCAGTACTTC. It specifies CATSRDGVAYEQYF.

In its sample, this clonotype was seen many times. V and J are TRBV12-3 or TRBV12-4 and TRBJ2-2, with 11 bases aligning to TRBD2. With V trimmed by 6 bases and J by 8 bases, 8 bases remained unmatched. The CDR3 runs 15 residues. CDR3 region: CASSRGLAVSGELFF. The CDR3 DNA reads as TGTGCCAGCAGCCGGGGACTAGCGGTATCAGGGGAGCTGTTTTTT.

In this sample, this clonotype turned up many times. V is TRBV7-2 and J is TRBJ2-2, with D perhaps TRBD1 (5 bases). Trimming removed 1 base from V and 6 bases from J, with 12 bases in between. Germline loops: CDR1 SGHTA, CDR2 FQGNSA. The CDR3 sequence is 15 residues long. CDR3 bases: TGTGCCAGCAGCTTAGTCTCAGGGTTGGCCGGGGAGCTGTTTTTT. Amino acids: CASSLVSGLAGELFF.

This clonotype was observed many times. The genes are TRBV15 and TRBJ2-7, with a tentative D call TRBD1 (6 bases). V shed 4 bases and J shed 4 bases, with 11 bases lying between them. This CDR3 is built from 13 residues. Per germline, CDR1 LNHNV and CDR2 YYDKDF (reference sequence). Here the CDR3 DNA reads TGTGCCACCAGCACCTTTCAGGGGTACGAGCAGTACGTC. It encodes CATSTFQGYEQYV.

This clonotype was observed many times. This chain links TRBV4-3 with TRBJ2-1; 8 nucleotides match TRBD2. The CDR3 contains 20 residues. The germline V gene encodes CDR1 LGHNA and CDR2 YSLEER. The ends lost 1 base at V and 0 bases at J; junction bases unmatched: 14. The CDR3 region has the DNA TGCGCCAGCAGCCAAGGTAGCGGGACGCCCGGTGTAAGCTCCTACAATGAGCAGTTCTTC. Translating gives CASSQGSGTPGVSSYNEQFF.

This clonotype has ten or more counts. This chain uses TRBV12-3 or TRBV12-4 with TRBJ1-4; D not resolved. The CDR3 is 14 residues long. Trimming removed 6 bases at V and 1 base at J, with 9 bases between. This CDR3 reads CASSLRVTNEKLFF. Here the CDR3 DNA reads TGTGCCAGCAGCCTGAGGGTAACTAATGAAAAACTGTTTTTT.

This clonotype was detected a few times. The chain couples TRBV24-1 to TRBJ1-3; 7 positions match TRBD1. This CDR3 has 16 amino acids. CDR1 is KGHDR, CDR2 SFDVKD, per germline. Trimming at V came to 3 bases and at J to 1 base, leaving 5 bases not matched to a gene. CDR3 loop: CATSDHTGDSGNTIYF. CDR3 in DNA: TGTGCCACCAGTGATCATACAGGGGATTCTGGAAACACCATATATTTT.

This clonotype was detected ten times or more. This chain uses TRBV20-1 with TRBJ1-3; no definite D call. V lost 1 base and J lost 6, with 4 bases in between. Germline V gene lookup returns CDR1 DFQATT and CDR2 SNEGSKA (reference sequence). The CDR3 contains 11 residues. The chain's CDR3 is CSARGVNTIYF. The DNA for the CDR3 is TGCAGTGCTAGAGGGGTAAACACCATATATTTT.